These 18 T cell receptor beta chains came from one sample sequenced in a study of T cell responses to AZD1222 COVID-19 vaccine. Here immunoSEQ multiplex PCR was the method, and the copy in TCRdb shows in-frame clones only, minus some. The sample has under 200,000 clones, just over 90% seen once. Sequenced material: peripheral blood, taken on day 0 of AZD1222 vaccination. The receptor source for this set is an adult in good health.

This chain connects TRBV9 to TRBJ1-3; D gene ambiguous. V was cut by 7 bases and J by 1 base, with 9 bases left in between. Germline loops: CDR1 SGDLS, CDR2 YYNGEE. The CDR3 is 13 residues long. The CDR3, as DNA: TGTGCCAGCGGTAGGATTTCTGGAAACACCATATATTTT. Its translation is CASGRISGNTIYF.

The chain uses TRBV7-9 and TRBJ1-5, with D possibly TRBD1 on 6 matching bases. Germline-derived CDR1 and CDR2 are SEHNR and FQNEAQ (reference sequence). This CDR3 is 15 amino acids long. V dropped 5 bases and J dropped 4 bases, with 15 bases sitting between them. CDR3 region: CASSPGDGINQPQHF. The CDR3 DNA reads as TGTGCCAGCAGCCCAGGGGACGGAATAAATCAGCCCCAGCATTTT. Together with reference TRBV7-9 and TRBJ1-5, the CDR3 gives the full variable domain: DTGVSQNPRHKITKRGQNVTFRCDPISEHNRLYWYRQTLGQGPEFLTYFQNEAQLEKSRLLSDRFSAERPKGSFSTLEIQRTEQGDSAMYLCASSPGDGINQPQHFGDGTRLSIL.

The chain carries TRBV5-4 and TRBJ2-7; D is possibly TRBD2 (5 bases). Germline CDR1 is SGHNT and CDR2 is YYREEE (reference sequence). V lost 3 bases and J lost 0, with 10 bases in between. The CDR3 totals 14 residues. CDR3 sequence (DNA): TGTGCCAGCAGCTCGGGGTTGAGCTCCTACGAGCAGTACTTC. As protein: CASSSGLSSYEQYF.

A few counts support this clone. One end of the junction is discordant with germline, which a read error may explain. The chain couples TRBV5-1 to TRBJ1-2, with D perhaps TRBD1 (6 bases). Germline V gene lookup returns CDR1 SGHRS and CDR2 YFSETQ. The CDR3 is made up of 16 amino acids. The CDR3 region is CASSWEVGGLNYGYAF. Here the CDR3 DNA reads TGCGCCAGCAGCTGGGAGGTCGGGGGCCTTAACTATGGCTACGCCTTC.

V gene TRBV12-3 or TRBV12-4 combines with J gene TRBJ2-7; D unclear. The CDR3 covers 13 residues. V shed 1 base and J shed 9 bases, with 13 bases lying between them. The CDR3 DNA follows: TGTGCCAGCAGTTTAGATGTAATAGCTCCGCAGTACTTC. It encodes CASSLDVIAPQYF.

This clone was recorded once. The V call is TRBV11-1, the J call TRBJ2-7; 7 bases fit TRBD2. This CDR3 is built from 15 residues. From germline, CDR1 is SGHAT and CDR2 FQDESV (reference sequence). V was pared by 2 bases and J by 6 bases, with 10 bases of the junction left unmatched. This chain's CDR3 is CASSLTLSGAGEQYF. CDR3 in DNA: TGTGCCAGCAGCTTAACGTTGAGCGGGGCAGGCGAGCAGTACTTC. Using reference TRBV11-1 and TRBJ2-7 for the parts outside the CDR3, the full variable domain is EAEVAQSPRYKITEKSQAVAFWCDPISGHATLYWYRQILGQGPELLVQFQDESVVDDSQLPKDRFSAERLKGVDSTLKIQPAELGDSAMYLCASSLTLSGAGEQYFGPGTRLTVT.

CDR3 amino acids: CASSQRRDISNTEAFF. As DNA, the CDR3 is TGTGCCAGCAGCCAAAGGCGGGACATCTCGAACACTGAAGCTTTCTTT. The J gene is TRBJ1-1, the V gene TRBV27; tentative D call: TRBD1 (6 bases). Germline V gives CDR1 MNHEY, CDR2 SMNVEV (reference sequence). The ends were cut back, 6 bases at V and 1 base at J, with 18 bases in the middle. CDR3 length: 16 residues.

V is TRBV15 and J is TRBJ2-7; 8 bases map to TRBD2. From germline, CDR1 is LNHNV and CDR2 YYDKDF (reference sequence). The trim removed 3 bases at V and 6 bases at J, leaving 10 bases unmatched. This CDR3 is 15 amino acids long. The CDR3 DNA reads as TGTGCCACCAGCAGGGACCGAGGACTAGCTTCCGAGCAGTACTTC. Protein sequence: CATSRDRGLASEQYF.

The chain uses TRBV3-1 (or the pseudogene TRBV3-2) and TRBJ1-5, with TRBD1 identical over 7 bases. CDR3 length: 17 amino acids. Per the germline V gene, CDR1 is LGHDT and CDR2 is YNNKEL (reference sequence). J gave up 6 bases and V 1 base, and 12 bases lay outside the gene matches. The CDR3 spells CASSQVRDSYLSQPQHF. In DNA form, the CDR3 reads TGTGCCAGCAGCCAAGTGCGGGACAGTTATTTGAGTCAGCCCCAGCATTTT.

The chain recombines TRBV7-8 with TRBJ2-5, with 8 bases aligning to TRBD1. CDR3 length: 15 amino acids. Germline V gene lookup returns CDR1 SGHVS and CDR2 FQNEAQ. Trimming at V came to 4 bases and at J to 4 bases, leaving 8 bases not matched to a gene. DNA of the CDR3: TGTGCCAGCAGCTCCTACACAGGGGGTGGAGAGACCCAGTACTTC. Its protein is CASSSYTGGGETQYF.

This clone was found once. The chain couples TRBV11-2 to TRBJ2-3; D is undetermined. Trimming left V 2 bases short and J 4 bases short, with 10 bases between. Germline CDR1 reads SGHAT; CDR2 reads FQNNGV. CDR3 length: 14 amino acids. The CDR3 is CASSLKDDSDTQYF. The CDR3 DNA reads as TGTGCCAGCAGCTTAAAGGACGACTCAGATACGCAGTATTTT.

The DNA of the CDR3 is TGCGCCAGCAGCAGGGGACAGCCGAACACCGGGGAGCTGTTTTTT. Translation: CASSRGQPNTGELFF. V and J are TRBV5-1 and TRBJ2-2, with 7 bases matching TRBD1. The J segment lost 0 bases and the V segment lost 4 bases, leaving 3 bases of the junction unmatched. The CDR3 is 15 residues long. Germline V lookup: CDR1 SGHRS, CDR2 YFSETQ. Full variable domain (remainder filled in from reference TRBV5-1 and TRBJ2-2): KAGVTQTPRYLIKTRGQQVTLSCSPISGHRSVSWYQQTPGQGLQFLFEYFSETQRNKGNFPGRFSGRQFSNSRSEMNVSTLELGDSALYLCASSRGQPNTGELFFGEGSRLTVL.

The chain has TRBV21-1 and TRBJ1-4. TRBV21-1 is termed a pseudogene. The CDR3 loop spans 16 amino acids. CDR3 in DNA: TGTGCCAGCAGCATCCTACAGATCAGAACGGGTGAAAAACTGTTTTTT. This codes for CASSILQIRTGEKLFF.

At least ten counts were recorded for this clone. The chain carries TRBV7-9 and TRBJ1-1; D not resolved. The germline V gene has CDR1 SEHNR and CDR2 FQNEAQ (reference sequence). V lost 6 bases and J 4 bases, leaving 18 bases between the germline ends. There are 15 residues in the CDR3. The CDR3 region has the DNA TGTGCCAGCAGTTCTGAGGGCGGAATTTTCACTGAAGCTTTCTTT. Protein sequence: CASSSEGGIFTEAFF.

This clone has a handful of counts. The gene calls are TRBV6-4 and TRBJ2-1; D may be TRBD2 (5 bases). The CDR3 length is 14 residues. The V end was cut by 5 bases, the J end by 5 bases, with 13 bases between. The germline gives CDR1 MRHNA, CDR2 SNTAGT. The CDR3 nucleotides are TGTGCCAGCAGTTATGACTACCTTAACAATGAGCAGTTCTTC. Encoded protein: CASSYDYLNNEQFF.

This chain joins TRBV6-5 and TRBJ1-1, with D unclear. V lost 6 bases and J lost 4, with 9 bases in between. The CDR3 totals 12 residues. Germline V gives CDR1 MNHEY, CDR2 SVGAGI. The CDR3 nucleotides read TGTGCCAGCAGAAACACAGTCACTGAAGCTTTCTTT. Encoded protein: CASRNTVTEAFF.

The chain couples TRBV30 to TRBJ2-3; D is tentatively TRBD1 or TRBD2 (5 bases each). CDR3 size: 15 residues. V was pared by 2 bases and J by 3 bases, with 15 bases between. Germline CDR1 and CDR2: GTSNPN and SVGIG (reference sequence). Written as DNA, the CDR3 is TGTGCCTGGAGTAAGAGGGCAGGGATTACAGATACGCAGTATTTT. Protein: CAWSKRAGITDTQYF. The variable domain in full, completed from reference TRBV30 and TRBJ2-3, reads SQTIHQWPATLVQPVGSPLSLECTVEGTSNPNLYWYRQAAGRGLQLLFYSVGIGQISSEVPQNLSASRPQDRQFILSSKKLLLSDSGFYLCAWSKRAGITDTQYFGPGTRLTVL.

The CDR3 sequence: CASSLVRSAEQFF. CDR3 nucleotide sequence: TGTGCCAGCAGCTTAGTGAGGAGTGCTGAGCAGTTCTTC. The J gene is TRBJ2-1, the V gene TRBV7-2, with D uncertain. Between the trimmed V and J ends, which lost 1 base and 9 bases, there was a span of 10 bases. The CDR3 has 13 amino acids. The germline gives CDR1 SGHTA, CDR2 FQGNSA. Together with reference TRBV7-2 and TRBJ2-1, the CDR3 gives the full variable domain: GAGVSQSPSNKVTEKGKDVELRCDPISGHTALYWYRQSLGQGLEFLIYFQGNSAPDKSGLPSDRFSAERTGGSVSTLTIQRTQQEDSAVYLCASSLVRSAEQFFGPGTRLTVL.